This is a list of T cell receptor beta chains from one sample in a study of cytotoxic CD8 clonotypes in ibrutinib-treated CLL. Produced via immunoSEQ multiplex PCR; TCRdb's table is partial and in-frame only. The sample includes about 120,000 clones, roughly 57% of them seen just once. The source material was PBMCs, sampled after 24 months of ibrutinib treatment. The source of these receptors is a human donor with chronic lymphocytic leukemia. Both conserved end residues are part of each CDR3. The order of the fields is J gene, D gene, clone size, V gene, CDR3 DNA, CDR3 protein. A D gene is named only where the DNA matches it firmly. Clone size is shown for a subset of rows, as once, few, many or a class of expanded clone.

J gene: TRBJ2-3; D gene: -; clone size: few; V gene: TRBV7-3; CDR3 DNA: TGTGCCAGCAGCCCGTTAGGGGGGCGAGGAGATACGCAGTATTTT; CDR3 protein: CASSPLGGRGDTQYF
J gene: TRBJ1-2; D gene: -; clone size: -; V gene: TRBV11-1; CDR3 DNA: TGTGCCAGCAGCGGGAAGGCCCAAAGGAGATCTAACTATGGCTACACCTTC; CDR3 protein: CASSGKAQRRSNYGYTF
J gene: TRBJ1-6; D gene: -; clone size: few; V gene: TRBV14; CDR3 DNA: TGTGCCAGCAGCCAAGATGTGGGGGGAGCCTCACCCCTCCACTTT; CDR3 protein: CASSQDVGGASPLHF
J gene: TRBJ2-7; D gene: -; clone size: -; V gene: TRBV4-2; CDR3 DNA: TGTGCCAGCAGCCAAGATCTTGCCATAACTACCTACGAGCAGTACTTC; CDR3 protein: CASSQDLAITTYEQYF
J gene: TRBJ2-7; D gene: -; clone size: few; V gene: TRBV5-1; CDR3 DNA: TGCGCCAGCAGCCCGGAGAAAGGGACCGCTGCCTACGAGCAGTACTTC; CDR3 protein: CASSPEKGTAAYEQYF
J gene: TRBJ1-1; D gene: -; clone size: once; V gene: TRBV2; CDR3 DNA: TGTGCCAGCATATCCTCCGGGGGACTGAACACTGAAGCTTTCTTT; CDR3 protein: CASISSGGLNTEAFF
J gene: TRBJ1-1; D gene: -; clone size: -; V gene: TRBV5-1; CDR3 DNA: TGCGCCAGCAACCCTTCCGGAGTGGCTGAAGCTTTCTTT; CDR3 protein: CASNPSGVAEAFF
J gene: TRBJ1-4; D gene: -; clone size: -; V gene: TRBV5-1; CDR3 DNA: TGCGCCAGCTATGATGTCCTAAATGAAAAACTGTTTTTT; CDR3 protein: CASYDVLNEKLFF
J gene: TRBJ2-1; D gene: TRBD2; clone size: -; V gene: TRBV9; CDR3 DNA: TGTGCCAGCAGCGTATCTTTGGCTAGCGGGGGCAATGAGCAGTTCTTC; CDR3 protein: CASSVSLASGGNEQFF
J gene: TRBJ1-6; D gene: TRBD1; clone size: -; V gene: TRBV6-1; CDR3 DNA: TGTGCCAGCAGGGGACAGGGCCTCTATAATTCACCCCTCCACTTT; CDR3 protein: CASRGQGLYNSPLHF
J gene: TRBJ2-5; D gene: TRBD1; clone size: few; V gene: TRBV27; CDR3 DNA: TGTGCCAGCAGTCCAGGGACAGGGGGCCGGGAGACCCAGTACTTC; CDR3 protein: CASSPGTGGRETQYF
J gene: TRBJ1-3; D gene: -; clone size: -; V gene: TRBV5-6; CDR3 DNA: TGTGCCAGCAGCCCCTACACGAGCTCTGGAAACACCATATATTTT; CDR3 protein: CASSPYTSSGNTIYF
J gene: TRBJ2-3; D gene: -; clone size: few; V gene: TRBV7-8; CDR3 DNA: TGTGCCAGCAGCTTAGCGACTTACACAGATACGCAGTATTTT; CDR3 protein: CASSLATYTDTQYF
J gene: TRBJ2-3; D gene: TRBD1; clone size: -; V gene: TRBV5-4; CDR3 DNA: TGTGCCTTATCCCTTACAGGGGGCGAACAAAGTACGCAGTATTTT; CDR3 protein: CALSLTGGEQSTQYF
J gene: TRBJ2-5; D gene: TRBD1; clone size: -; V gene: TRBV5-1; CDR3 DNA: TGCGCCAGCAGCTTGGATTTCACAGGGGGCGCGAAGACCCAGTACTTC; CDR3 protein: CASSLDFTGGAKTQYF
J gene: TRBJ2-5; D gene: TRBD2; clone size: few; V gene: TRBV23-1; CDR3 DNA: TGCGCCAGCAGTCGCCCTCGGGGGGGAGAGACCCAGTACTTC; CDR3 protein: CASSRPRGGETQYF
J gene: TRBJ1-2; D gene: -; clone size: -; V gene: TRBV5-1; CDR3 DNA: TGCGCCAGCAGCCCTGGAATGGGCAGCAACTATGGCTACACCTTC; CDR3 protein: CASSPGMGSNYGYTF
J gene: TRBJ2-4; D gene: TRBD1; clone size: few; V gene: TRBV19; CDR3 DNA: TGTGCCAGTAGTAGGACAGGGTCGGACATTCAGTACTTC; CDR3 protein: CASSRTGSDIQYF
J gene: TRBJ1-6; D gene: -; clone size: -; V gene: TRBV18; CDR3 DNA: TGTGCCAGCTCACCGAAACCGACAGGCCATAATTCACCCCTCCACTTT; CDR3 protein: CASSPKPTGHNSPLHF
J gene: TRBJ2-3; D gene: -; clone size: -; V gene: TRBV9; CDR3 DNA: TGTGCCAGCAGCGTGATAAGCACAGATACGCAGTATTTT; CDR3 protein: CASSVISTDTQYF
J gene: TRBJ2-5; D gene: -; clone size: -; V gene: TRBV5-1; CDR3 DNA: TGCGCCAGCAGCTTGGATGGGGCAGGGAAAGAGACCCAGTACTTC; CDR3 protein: CASSLDGAGKETQYF
J gene: TRBJ1-5; D gene: -; clone size: many; V gene: TRBV27; CDR3 DNA: TGTGCCAGCAGTCCGGCTCGAGGCAATCAGCCCCAGCATTTT; CDR3 protein: CASSPARGNQPQHF
J gene: TRBJ1-4; D gene: -; clone size: -; V gene: TRBV6-6; CDR3 DNA: TGTGCCAGCAGTTACTTAGGGGGAGGGGAAAAACTGTTTTTT; CDR3 protein: CASSYLGGGEKLFF
J gene: TRBJ2-5; D gene: TRBD2; clone size: few; V gene: TRBV9; CDR3 DNA: TGTGCCAGCAGCGTAGTAGGGCTGGGACTAGCGGGGGCCCAGTACTTC; CDR3 protein: CASSVVGLGLAGAQYF
J gene: TRBJ2-1; D gene: TRBD2; clone size: -; V gene: TRBV5-6; CDR3 DNA: TGTGCCAGCAGCCCCGGGCTAGCGGGGGGAAATGAGCAGTTCTTC; CDR3 protein: CASSPGLAGGNEQFF